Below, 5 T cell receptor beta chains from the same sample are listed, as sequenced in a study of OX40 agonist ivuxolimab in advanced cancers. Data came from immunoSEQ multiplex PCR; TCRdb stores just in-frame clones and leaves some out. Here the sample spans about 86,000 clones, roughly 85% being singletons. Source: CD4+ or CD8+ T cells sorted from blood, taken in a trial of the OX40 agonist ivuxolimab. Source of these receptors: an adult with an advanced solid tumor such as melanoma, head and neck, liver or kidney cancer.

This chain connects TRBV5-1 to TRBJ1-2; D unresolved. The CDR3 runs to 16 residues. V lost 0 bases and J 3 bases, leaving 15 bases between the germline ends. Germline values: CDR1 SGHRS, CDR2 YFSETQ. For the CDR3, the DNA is TGCGCCAGCAGCTTGGCCCCGCCGGCAGTAGACTATGGCTACACCTTC. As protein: CASSLAPPAVDYGYTF.

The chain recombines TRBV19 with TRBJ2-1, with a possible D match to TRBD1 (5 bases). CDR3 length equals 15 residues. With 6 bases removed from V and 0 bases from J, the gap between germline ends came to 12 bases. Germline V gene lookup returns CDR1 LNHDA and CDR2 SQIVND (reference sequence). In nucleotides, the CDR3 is TGTGCCAGTAGCCTAGAGGACAACTCCTACAATGAGCAGTTCTTC. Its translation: CASSLEDNSYNEQFF.

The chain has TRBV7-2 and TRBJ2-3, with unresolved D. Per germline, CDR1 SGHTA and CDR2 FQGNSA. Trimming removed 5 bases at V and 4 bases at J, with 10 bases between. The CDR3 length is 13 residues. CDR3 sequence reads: CASSAHRADTQYF. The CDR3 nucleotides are TGTGCCAGCAGCGCCCACAGAGCAGATACGCAGTATTTT.

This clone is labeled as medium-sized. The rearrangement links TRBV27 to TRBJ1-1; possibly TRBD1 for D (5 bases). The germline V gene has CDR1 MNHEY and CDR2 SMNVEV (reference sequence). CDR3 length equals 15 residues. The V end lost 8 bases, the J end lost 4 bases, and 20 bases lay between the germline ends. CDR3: CASHRVAQASTEAFF. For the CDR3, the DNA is TGTGCCAGCCACCGGGTTGCACAGGCGAGCACTGAAGCTTTCTTT.

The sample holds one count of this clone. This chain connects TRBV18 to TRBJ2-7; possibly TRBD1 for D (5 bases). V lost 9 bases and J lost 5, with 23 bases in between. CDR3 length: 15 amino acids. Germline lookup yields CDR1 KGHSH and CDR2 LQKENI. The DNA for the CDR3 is TGTGCCAGTCAAGGGGCGGTAAGAATTCCGAACGAGCAGTACTTC. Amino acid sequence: CASQGAVRIPNEQYF.